This entry concerns a single T cell receptor beta chain. The data are from a study of T cell changes during pregnancy in multiple sclerosis. Using immunoSEQ multiplex PCR, the repertoire was profiled, and TCRdb retains in-frame clones only, with some absent. Of approximately 100,000 clones listed, approximately 90% are singletons. This CDR3 is 14 amino acids long. The trim removed 7 bases at V and 5 bases at J, leaving 7 bases unmatched. Germline CDR1 and CDR2: ENHRY and SYGVKD. The TCR comes from a female donor with multiple sclerosis, enrolled in a pregnancy study. The chain joins TRBV10-3 to TRBJ2-5; 10 positions agree with TRBD2. Here the sequenced sample was peripheral blood, taken after pregnancy. The CDR3 region is CAIKDGTSAETQYF. CDR3 bases: TGTGCCATCAAAGACGGGACTAGCGCGGAGACCCAGTACTTC.